This TCR beta chain appears in the sequencing data of a study of immune heterogeneity within non-small cell lung tumors. Across the whole study: It was found that the tumors were several squamous cell carcinomas, approximately ten non-squamous carcinomas and 1 not otherwise specified. Study conclusions and caveats: Recurrence of the same dominant CDR3 beta clonotypes was seen across tumor sites within a patient, and site-unique high-frequency clones were present alongside them.

This clonotype was observed at least ten times. Antigen specificity is unknown. TCRs were amplified from roughly 650 ng gDNA of bulk tumor per sample. Spaced far apart, several biopsies were taken from each primary tumor during surgery. Surgery that was curative in intent was performed on patients with untreated, newly diagnosed non-small cell lung cancer. Multiplex PCR amplified TCR beta CDR3 with 32 V and 13 J primers. TCRdb processed the multiplex PCR reads anew with MiXCR; each CDR3 protein has one entry. The sample lists 20,000 to 25,000 distinct CDR3 sequences; 25% to 35% were seen once. The CDR3 is made up of 16 amino acids. Germline lookup yields CDR1 MNHEY and CDR2 SVGAGI. V trimming: 2 bases; J trimming: 4 bases; junction bases outside the gene matches: 7.

Sequencing was carried out using lung tumor tissue. The source is a man aged 35 to 55 with non-small cell lung cancer. This chain connects TRBV6-5 to TRBJ2-3; TRBD2 aligns across 9 bases. The CDR3 coding sequence is TGTGCCAGCAGTTACCGACTAGCGGAGGGGGCAGATACGCAGTATTTT. It yields the protein CASSYRLAEGADTQYF.